The rows below give T cell receptor beta chains drawn from one sample of a study of blood T cell repertoires in COVID-19. The protocol was immunoSEQ multiplex PCR, while the TCRdb copy is restricted to in-frame clones and leaves out a portion. Of tens of thousands of clones listed, roughly 80% are singletons. The material sequenced was peripheral blood. These TCRs come from a woman aged 60-75 years with acute or convalescent COVID-19. CDR3s include the opening cysteine and the closing phenylalanine or tryptophan. D genes are given only for firm matches. Size is omitted from some rows. Given values are once, few, many or a class for expanded clones.

d_gene | j_gene | abundance | v_gene | CDR3aa | CDR3nt
- | TRBJ2-7 | - | TRBV4-1 | CASTHTQGNPYEQYF | TGCGCCAGCACCCACACCCAGGGGAACCCGTACGAGCAGTACTTC
TRBD2 | TRBJ2-1 | - | TRBV5-6 | CASSPVRGGRNEQFF | TGTGCCAGCAGCCCCGTTCGGGGAGGGAGGAATGAGCAGTTCTTC
TRBD1 | TRBJ1-3 | - | TRBV10-3 | CAIREGAENTIYF | TGTGCCATCAGAGAGGGGGCCGAAAACACCATATATTTT
- | TRBJ1-2 | - | TRBV3-1/TRBV3-2 | CASSQNPGHRSYGYTF | TGTGCCAGCAGCCAAAATCCGGGACACCGATCCTATGGCTACACCTTC
TRBD1 | TRBJ2-4 | - | TRBV12-3/TRBV12-4 | CASSLGNDREEYF | TGTGCCAGCAGTTTGGGGAACGACAGGGAAGAGTACTTC
TRBD2 | TRBJ2-3 | - | TRBV5-1 | CASSLSLAGGRDTQYF | TGCGCCAGCAGCCTGTCCCTAGCGGGGGGCAGGGATACGCAGTATTTT
TRBD2 | TRBJ2-7 | - | TRBV20-1 | CSASLEVGGWEQYF | TGCAGTGCTAGTTTAGAGGTCGGGGGGTGGGAGCAGTACTTC
TRBD1 | TRBJ1-2 | - | TRBV10-3 | CAISPGTGGFRGYTF | TGTGCCATCAGTCCCGGGACAGGGGGTTTTCGTGGCTACACCTTC
TRBD1 | TRBJ2-7 | - | TRBV29-1 | CSVGQGAGSYEQYF | TGCAGCGTCGGACAGGGGGCAGGCTCCTACGAGCAGTACTTC
- | TRBJ2-6 | - | TRBV27 | CASSQEGSGANVLTF | TGTGCCAGCAGTCAAGAGGGCTCTGGGGCCAACGTCCTGACTTTC
- | TRBJ1-5 | - | TRBV18 | CASSPSVDQPQHF | TGTGCCAGCTCACCGAGCGTGGATCAGCCCCAGCATTTT
- | TRBJ2-2 | - | TRBV10-3 | CAIGSTGELFF | TGTGCCATAGGGAGCACCGGGGAGCTGTTTTTT
TRBD1 | TRBJ2-3 | once | TRBV5-1 | CAGRDSYSTDTQYF | TGCGCCGGACGGGACAGCTATAGCACAGATACGCAGTATTTT